Each of the 20 T cell receptor beta chains below was sequenced from the same sample in a study of alternative splicing in chronic myeloid leukemia remission. Poly-A-selected mRNA from about 1 ug total RNA formed the libraries. From its re-call of the bulk RNA-seq reads, TCRdb lists each CDR3 protein once, without DNA. The data show about 400 distinct CDR3 sequences, roughly 98% seen once. Sequencing used PBMCs. These receptors were obtained from a person aged 30 to 49 in good health.

This chain connects TRBV10-3 to TRBJ2-3; the TRBD2 assignment by TCRdb is unverifiable without DNA. The CDR3 length is 13 residues. The germline CDR1 and CDR2 sequences are ENHRY and SYGVKD. CDR3 protein: CAISQGGADTQYF.

The rearrangement uses TRBV12-3 or TRBV12-4 and TRBJ1-4; TCRdb proposes TRBD1, but this gene call is untestable without DNA. The CDR3 totals 15 residues. The CDR3 protein is CASRQDGATNEKLFF.

The chain links TRBV20-1 to TRBJ2-3; with no DNA, the TCRdb D assignment of TRBD2 cannot be verified. This CDR3 spans 12 amino acids. Per the germline V gene, CDR1 is DFQATT and CDR2 is SNEGSKA (reference sequence). CDR3 residues: CSTQGGTDTQYF.

This clonotype has just one count. V usage is TRBV18 and J usage is TRBJ2-1. The CDR3 has 17 amino acids. Per the germline V gene, CDR1 is KGHSH and CDR2 is LQKENI. CDR3 sequence: CASSILHPSIPYNEQFF.

The chain couples TRBV18 to TRBJ2-5; TCRdb indicates TRBD1, and absent DNA this call remains unverified. Germline assignment: CDR1 KGHSH and CDR2 LQKENI. The CDR3 is 16 amino acids. The CDR3 sequence is CASSLGNQGARETQYF.

V and J are TRBV11-2 and TRBJ1-1. Germline-derived CDR1 and CDR2 are SGHAT and FQNNGV. This CDR3 comprises 16 residues. CDR3 sequence reads: CASSPGIRVLDTEAFF.

The chain uses TRBV20-1 and TRBJ2-5; the D call of TRBD2 rests on TCRdb alone, since no DNA is present to check it. The germline CDR1 and CDR2 sequences are DFQATT and SNEGSKA (reference sequence). This CDR3 contains 13 residues. Here the CDR3 reads CSASVRTVETQYF.

The V gene is TRBV12-3 or TRBV12-4, the J gene TRBJ1-3; with no DNA, the TCRdb D assignment of TRBD1 cannot be verified. The CDR3 contains 15 residues. The CDR3 spells CASSSTGTGGNTIYF.

The chain carries TRBV29-1 and TRBJ1-2; TCRdb proposes TRBD1, but this gene call is untestable without DNA. Per the germline V gene, CDR1 is SQVTM and CDR2 is ANQGSEA. CDR3 length: 13 residues. The CDR3 region is CSVSAGGGYGYTF.

The CDR3 is CASSRGDYGYTF. The V gene is TRBV27, the J gene TRBJ1-2. The CDR3 spans 12 residues. Germline values: CDR1 MNHEY, CDR2 SMNVEV (reference sequence).

The rearrangement links TRBV20-1 to TRBJ1-5. This CDR3 spans 15 amino acids. Germline V gene sequence: CDR1 DFQATT, CDR2 SNEGSKA (reference sequence). Here the CDR3 reads CSARAPRQWGQPQHF.

This clonotype was seen a single time. CDR3 loop: CSATYRLGGEAFF. V usage is TRBV20-1 and J usage is TRBJ1-1. The CDR3 consists of 13 residues. Germline CDR1 reads DFQATT; CDR2 reads SNEGSKA (reference sequence).

The chain uses TRBV10-2 and TRBJ2-3. Germline CDR1 and CDR2: WSHSY and SAAADI. The CDR3 has 11 residues. The CDR3 loop is CATSSSNTQYF.

This rearrangement joins TRBV29-1 to TRBJ1-2; absent DNA, TCRdb's TRBD1 call cannot be checked. CDR3 length equals 15 residues. Germline CDR1 is SQVTM and CDR2 is ANQGSEA. CDR3 sequence reads: CSTQGALNSNYGYTF.

This rearrangement joins TRBV4-1 to TRBJ1-1. Germline CDR1 and CDR2: MGHRA and YSYEKL. The CDR3 runs to 16 residues. This CDR3 is CASSPSYRVANTEAFF.

The V and J genes are TRBV7-2 and TRBJ2-2; with no DNA, the TCRdb D assignment of TRBD2 cannot be verified. The CDR3 totals 16 residues. CDR1 is SGHTA, CDR2 FQGNSA, per germline. The CDR3 reads CASSSHAGAGTGELFF.

J is TRBJ1-6 and V is TRBV5-6. The CDR3 loop spans 17 amino acids. CDR1 SGHDT and CDR2 YYEEEE come from the germline V gene. The CDR3 loop is CASSGPSTSSYNSPLHF. Variable domain in full (rest from reference TRBV5-6 and TRBJ1-6): DAGVTQSPTHLIKTRGQQVTLRCSPKSGHDTVSWYQQALGQGPQFIFQYYEEEERQRGNFPDRFSGHQFPNYSSELNVNALLLGDSALYLCASSGPSTSSYNSPLHFGNGTRLTVT.

V gene TRBV27 combines with J gene TRBJ1-2; as DNA is missing, the TRBD1 call by TCRdb cannot be tested. Per the germline V gene, CDR1 is MNHEY and CDR2 is SMNVEV (reference sequence). This CDR3 has 13 amino acids. Here the CDR3 reads CASSFLTGFGYTF.

This chain links TRBV7-9 with TRBJ1-2. The CDR3 has 15 residues. Germline V CDR1 and CDR2: SEHNR, FQNEAQ (reference sequence). The CDR3 region is CASSPEGGPGYGYTF.

The chain links TRBV24/OR9-2 to TRBJ1-1. TRBV24/OR9-2 is noted as an ORF with a role that remains uncertain. This CDR3 comprises 13 residues. The CDR3 loop is CATSVGSHTEAFF.